This TCR beta chain was identified in a study of Graves' ophthalmopathy and Graves' hyperthyroidism. CDR1 MGHDK and CDR2 SYGVNS come from the germline V gene. This CDR3 spans 15 amino acids. The V segment lost 3 bases and the J segment 1 base; nucleotides outside the gene matches: 5. Moderate-to-severe activity, CAS at least 3, NOSPECS at least 4 and duration under 3 months characterized donors with ophthalmopathy. Using RNA transcripts, the TCR beta CDR3 regions were amplified. Scientists carried out first-round RT-PCR using HTBI primers and then a second-round multiplex PCR. TCRdb called the multiplex PCR reads again in MiXCR, with one record for every CDR3 protein. The repertoire includes approximately 210,000 distinct CDR3 sequences, just under 30% of them detected once, and around 10% sits in the top ten. This clonotype was observed many times.

The V and J genes are TRBV25-1 and TRBJ1-2, with 7 bases identical to TRBD1. Material: peripheral blood. This clonotype was sampled from a man aged 50-60 years with Graves' ophthalmopathy. DNA of the CDR3: TGTGCCAGCAGTGAGACAGGGATCCTTAACTATGGCTACACCTTC. Amino acid sequence: CASSETGILNYGYTF.